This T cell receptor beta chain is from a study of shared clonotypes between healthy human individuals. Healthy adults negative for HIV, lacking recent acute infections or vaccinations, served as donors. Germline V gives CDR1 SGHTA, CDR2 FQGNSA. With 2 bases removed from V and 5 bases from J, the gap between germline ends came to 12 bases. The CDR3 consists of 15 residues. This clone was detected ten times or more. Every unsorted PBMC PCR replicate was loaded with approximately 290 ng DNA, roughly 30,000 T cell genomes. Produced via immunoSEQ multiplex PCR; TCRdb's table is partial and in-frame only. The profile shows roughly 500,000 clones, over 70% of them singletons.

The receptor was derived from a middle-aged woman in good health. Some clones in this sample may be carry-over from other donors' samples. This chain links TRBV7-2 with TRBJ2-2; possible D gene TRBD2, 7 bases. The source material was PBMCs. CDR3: CASSLRRGQTGELFF. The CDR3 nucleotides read TGTGCCAGCAGCTTAAGGCGGGGGCAAACCGGGGAGCTGTTTTTT.